The 22 T cell receptor beta chains listed next were all sequenced from one sample in a study of tumor-infiltrating lymphocytes in oesophageal squamous cell carcinoma (dated by TCRdb to 2016 to 2017). The library was produced with PCR. These reads were obtained on an Illumina HiSeq 2000. The raw public reads went through TCRdb reprocessing: fastp at Q25, MiXCR clone calling, in-frame beta chains kept. All rows with the same CDR3 protein become a single entry with the most common DNA and genes. The sample has 15,000 to 20,000 distinct CDR3 sequences on record, about 39% of them singletons. Approximately 18% of the sample comes from the top ten. The sample taken for sequencing was normal esophageal tissue next to the tumor. Receptor source: a female donor with esophageal squamous cell carcinoma.

This clonotype has a count of ten or more. This chain links TRBV28 with TRBJ2-2; the D is unclear. Trimming took 6 bases from V and 3 from J, leaving 5 bases between them. The CDR3 has 12 residues. The germline V gene has CDR1 MDHEN and CDR2 SYDVKM. The CDR3 region has the DNA TGTGCCAGCAGCACTTACACCGGGGAGCTGTTTTTT. It yields the protein CASSTYTGELFF. Drawing the rest from reference TRBV28 and TRBJ2-2, the complete variable domain is DVKVTQSSRYLVKRTGEKVFLECVQDMDHENMFWYRQDPGLGLRLIYFSYDVKMKEKGDIPEGYSVSREKKERFSLILESASTNQTSMYLCASSTYTGELFFGEGSRLTVL.

This CDR3 reads CATLSPGSGYEQYF. The CDR3 bases are TGTGCCACCCTCTCTCCAGGGTCCGGCTACGAGCAGTACTTC. This chain links TRBV28 with TRBJ2-3; tentative D call: TRBD1 (5 bases). The DNA end is more similar to TRBJ2-7, so the J call may be wrong. The CDR3 extends over 14 amino acids. The germline gives CDR1 MDHEN, CDR2 SYDVKM.

This clonotype was observed at least ten times. The CDR3 is CASTWGQGSYGYTF. The CDR3 region has the DNA TGTGCCAGCACGTGGGGACAGGGATCCTATGGCTACACCTTC. This chain joins TRBV2 and TRBJ1-2; TRBD1 aligns across 9 bases. The CDR3 totals 14 residues. From germline, CDR1 is SNHLY and CDR2 FYNNEI. With V trimmed by 7 bases and J by 4 bases, 7 bases remained unmatched. Full variable domain (rest looked up from reference TRBV2 and TRBJ1-2): EPEVTQTPSHQVTQMGQEVILRCVPISNHLYFYWYRQILGQKVEFLVSFYNNEISEKSEIFDDQFSVERPDGSNFTLKIRSTKLEDSAMYFCASTWGQGSYGYTFGSGTRLTVV.

The V and J genes are TRBV7-2 and TRBJ2-1, with 7 positions matching TRBD1. The CDR3 runs 15 residues. Germline CDR1 and CDR2: SGHTA and FQGNSA. With V trimmed by 2 bases and J by 10 bases, 11 bases remained unmatched. The CDR3 here is CASSLTRGPLREQFF. CDR3 nucleotides: TGTGCCAGCAGCTTAACGAGGGGGCCCCTTCGGGAGCAGTTCTTC.

This sequence joins TRBV7-4 and TRBJ1-5; D may be TRBD1 (5 bases). Germline values: CDR1 SGHVT, CDR2 SQSDAQ. The CDR3 runs to 16 residues. V was cut by 4 bases and J by 3 bases, with 16 bases left in between. CDR3 nucleotides: TGTGCCAGCAGCTCCGGATCAGGGTCCCCCAATCAGCCCCAGCATTTT. This sequence encodes CASSSGSGSPNQPQHF.

Points on this clonotype: The CDR3 end shows no conserved phenylalanine or tryptophan, and so a read error is likely. It is unclear where the CDR3 begins or ends on the DNA, so no DNA is shown, and the CDR3 is as TCRdb lists it. The rearrangement joins TRBV5-6 to TRBJ2-7; TRBD1 is taken as the D call from the table, unchecked against the DNA. Germline-derived CDR1 and CDR2 are SGHDT and YYEEEE. The CDR3 extends over 17 residues, inclusive of both ends. The CDR3 here is CASRGGGRRLDGYTFGS.

The chain joins TRBV7-2 to TRBJ2-5; tentatively, D is TRBD2 (5 bases). Trimming removed 1 base at V and 1 base at J, with 16 bases between. In germline, CDR1 is SGHTA, CDR2 FQGNSA. CDR3 size: 17 residues. For the CDR3, the DNA is TGTGCCAGCAGCTTAGTATCCCTGAGACTAATCCAAGAGACCCAGTACTTC. Its protein is CASSLVSLRLIQETQYF.

This chain joins TRBV10-2 and TRBJ2-3; D is uncertain. The end of the DNA is better explained by TRBJ2-5, so the J call may be wrong. The germline V gene has CDR1 WSHSY and CDR2 SAAADI. CDR3 length: 12 residues. The CDR3 nucleotides read TGCGCCAGCAGTGTTGCAGGAGAGACCCAGTACTTC. Translated: CASSVAGETQYF.

This clonotype has only a few counts. CDR3 DNA sequence: TGTGCCAGCAGCTTGAATGGCCTCACAGATACGCAGTATTTT. Amino acid sequence: CASSLNGLTDTQYF. The chain recombines TRBV7-3 with TRBJ2-3; D is unclear. The CDR3 contains 14 residues. The V gene's germline CDR1 is SGHTA and CDR2 FQGTGA. V shed 3 bases and J shed 2 bases, with 9 bases lying between them.

This clonotype was observed many times. J is TRBJ2-3 and V is TRBV24-1, with D perhaps matching TRBD1 or TRBD2 (5 bases each). The V and J ends lost 6 bases and 0 bases respectively, with 12 bases between them. CDR3 length equals 15 residues. The germline gives CDR1 KGHDR, CDR2 SFDVKD. The CDR3 sequence is CATSPNWGSTDTQYF. CDR3 bases: TGTGCCACCAGTCCTAATTGGGGGAGCACAGATACGCAGTATTTT.

This clonotype was seen many times. This chain links TRBV27 with TRBJ2-2; 8 bases agree with TRBD1. The trim removed 5 bases at V and 2 bases at J, leaving 4 bases unmatched. The CDR3 contains 15 residues. CDR1 MNHEY and CDR2 SMNVEV come from the germline V gene (reference sequence). This chain's CDR3 is CASSIDRGNTGELFF. CDR3 coding DNA: TGTGCCAGCAGTATCGACAGGGGAAACACCGGGGAGCTGTTTTTT.

CDR3 region: CASSPRGAGATNEKLFF. For the CDR3, the DNA is TGTGCCAGCAGCCCTCGGGGGGCCGGGGCAACTAATGAAAAACTGTTTTTT. The chain couples TRBV3-1 to TRBJ1-4; D perhaps matches TRBD1 (6 bases). CDR1 LGHDT and CDR2 YNNKEL come from the germline V gene (reference sequence). The V end was cut by 4 bases, the J end by 0 bases, with 15 bases between. This CDR3 comprises 17 residues.

Ten or more counts support this clonotype. This chain links TRBV19 with TRBJ1-2, with D unclear. Looked up from germline, CDR1 is LNHDA and CDR2 is SQIVND (reference sequence). CDR3 length: 15 residues. V gave up 4 bases and J gave up 0 bases, with 12 bases separating them. CDR3 region: CASSTRNVANYGYTF. CDR3 nucleotide sequence: TGTGCCAGTAGTACTCGGAACGTCGCTAACTATGGCTACACCTTC.

This sequence joins TRBV7-2 and TRBJ2-1; D is unresolved. From germline, CDR1 is SGHTA and CDR2 FQGNSA. Deletions cut 5 bases from V and 0 bases from J, with 14 bases between. The CDR3 runs to 16 residues. CDR3 coding DNA: TGTGCCAGCAGCCCTGCGGCCCAGCGCTCCTACAATGAGCAGTTCTTC. Amino acid sequence: CASSPAAQRSYNEQFF.

V and J are TRBV7-2 and TRBJ2-3; D is uncertain. V lost 4 bases and J lost 3, with 8 bases in between. Germline assignment: CDR1 SGHTA and CDR2 FQGNSA. This CDR3 has 13 amino acids. The CDR3 region has the DNA TGTGCCAGCAGCTGGGATGTGACAGATACGCAGTATTTT. Protein product: CASSWDVTDTQYF.

This clonotype has at least ten counts. The chain combines TRBV5-1 with TRBJ2-1; the match to TRBD2 covers 14 bases. The CDR3 is 19 residues long. Losses at the gene ends were 2 bases for V and 1 base for J; bases not matched to a gene: 8. Germline V lookup: CDR1 SGHRS, CDR2 YFSETQ. CDR3 DNA sequence: TGCGCCAGCAGCTTAGGAGGGACTAGCGGGGGACTGTCCTACAATGAGCAGTTCTTC. Translating it yields CASSLGGTSGGLSYNEQFF.

The table lists this clonotype with many counts. V usage is TRBV6-6 and J usage is TRBJ2-3, with 9 bases lining up with TRBD2. CDR1 MNHNY and CDR2 SVGAGI come from the germline V gene (reference sequence). Trimming cost V 1 base and J 3 bases; bases outside gene matches: 5. The CDR3 has 16 amino acids. CDR3 sequence reads: CASSYLRGGWTDTQYF. The CDR3 DNA follows: TGTGCCAGCAGTTACTTGCGGGGGGGCTGGACAGATACGCAGTATTTT.

Only a few counts were recorded for this clonotype. The chain links TRBV11-3 to TRBJ2-4, with a tentative D call TRBD1 (5 bases). The last part of the DNA fits TRBJ2-7 better; the J call may be wrong. CDR1 SGHNT and CDR2 YENEEA come from the germline V gene. The CDR3 sequence is 14 residues long. CDR3 in amino acids: CASSKDTPSYEQYF. CDR3 sequence (DNA): TGTGCCAGCAGCAAGGACACCCCAAGCTACGAGCAGTACTTC.

The chain has TRBV6-6 and TRBJ2-2; no firm D call. CDR1 and CDR2 from the germline V gene are MNHNY and SVGAGI (reference sequence). CDR3 length equals 14 residues. V was shortened by 4 bases and J by 4 bases, with 10 bases between the two germline ends. The CDR3: CASSFWRSTGELFF. CDR3 sequence (DNA): TGTGCCAGCAGTTTTTGGCGTAGCACCGGGGAGCTGTTTTTT.

The table lists this clonotype with many counts. The rearrangement links TRBV10-2 to TRBJ1-1; D is undetermined. The V gene lost 4 bases and the J gene lost 2 bases, with 8 bases spanning the gap. The germline V gene encodes CDR1 WSHSY and CDR2 SAAADI. CDR3 length: 13 amino acids. The CDR3 nucleotides read TGCGCCAGCAGTGTATCCGTTAACACTGAAGCTTTCTTT. As protein: CASSVSVNTEAFF.

This chain links TRBV6-1 with TRBJ1-5; 7 bases map to TRBD1. CDR3 size: 15 residues. From germline, CDR1 is MNHNS and CDR2 SASEGT. V was clipped by 6 bases and J by 0 bases; unmatched bases: 5. CDR3 sequence: CASRTGQHSNQPQHF. DNA for the CDR3: TGTGCCAGCAGGACGGGACAGCATAGCAATCAGCCCCAGCATTTT.

This clonotype was counted at least ten times. The chain recombines TRBV11-2 with TRBJ2-7; tentative D call: TRBD2 (6 bases). The CDR3 covers 16 residues. The germline V gene has CDR1 SGHAT and CDR2 FQNNGV. The V and J ends lost 0 bases and 7 bases respectively, with 19 bases between them. The CDR3, as DNA: TGTGCCAGCAGCTTAGACAGGGTTTTGGACTACAATGAGCAGTACTTC. Its translation: CASSLDRVLDYNEQYF.